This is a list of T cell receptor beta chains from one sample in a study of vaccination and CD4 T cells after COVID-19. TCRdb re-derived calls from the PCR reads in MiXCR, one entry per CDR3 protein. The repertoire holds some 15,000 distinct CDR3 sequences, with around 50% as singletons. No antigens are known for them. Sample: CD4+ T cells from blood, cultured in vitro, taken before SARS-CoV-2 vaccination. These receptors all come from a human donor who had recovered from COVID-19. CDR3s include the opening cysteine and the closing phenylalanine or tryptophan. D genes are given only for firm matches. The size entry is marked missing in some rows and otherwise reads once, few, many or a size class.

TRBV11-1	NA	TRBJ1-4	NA	TGTGCCAGCAGTCAGACATATAAGGAGGAAAAACTGTTTTTT	CASSQTYKEEKLFF
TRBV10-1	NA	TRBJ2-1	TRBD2	TGCGCCAGCAGTGCAGCGGGAGGCTACAATGAGCAGTTCTTC	CASSAAGGYNEQFF
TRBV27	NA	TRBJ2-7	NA	TGTGCCAGCAGTTTACGGCCAGGGGGAGGCTACGAGCAGTACTTC	CASSLRPGGGYEQYF
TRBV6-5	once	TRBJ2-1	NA	TGTGCCAGCAGTTACCCTTCAGGGGCGAATGAGCAGTTCTTC	CASSYPSGANEQFF
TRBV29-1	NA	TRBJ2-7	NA	TGCAGCGTTGTGGGCAGGGCTTACTCCTACGAGCAGTACTTC	CSVVGRAYSYEQYF
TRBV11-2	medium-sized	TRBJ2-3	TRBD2	TGTGCCAGCAGCCTTAGCGGGGGGGCCCTAGATACGCAGTATTTT	CASSLSGGALDTQYF
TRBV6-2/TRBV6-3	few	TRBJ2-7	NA	TGTGCCAGCGGGGCAATCTCCTACGAGCAGTACTTC	CASGAISYEQYF
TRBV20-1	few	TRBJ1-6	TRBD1	TGCAGTGCTAGATCGGGACAGCCGTTAAGCTCCTATAATTCACCCCTCCACTTT	CSARSGQPLSSYNSPLHF
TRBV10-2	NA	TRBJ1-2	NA	TGCGCCAGCAGTGAAGGGGGAGAAGGTGGCTACACCTTC	CASSEGGEGGYTF
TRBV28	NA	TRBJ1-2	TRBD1	TGTGCCAGCAGCAGAGGACAGGGAAACACCTTC	CASSRGQGNTF
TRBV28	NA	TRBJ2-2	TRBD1	TGTGCCAGCACCGTCTCCGGGACAGGGTTCACCGGGGAGCTGTTTTTT	CASTVSGTGFTGELFF